The T cell receptor (beta chain) described here comes from a study of shared T cell receptors in the human thymus. Method: immunoSEQ multiplex PCR; TCRdb's copy keeps in-frame clones and lacks some. The sample has 720,000 or so clones, around 85% seen once. Germline V gives CDR1 MNHEY, CDR2 SMNVEV (reference sequence). Trimming stripped 3 bases from V and 6 bases from J, with 21 bases between. This CDR3 contains 17 residues. The same data also went into a second study, on human thymus T cells. From that report: Donation came from healthy Finnish infants having corrective surgery for congenital heart defects. Thymic samples were excised during corrective heart operations. Gene usage for V and J segments appeared biased in thymic and blood repertoires. There were highly overlapping thymic repertoires among unrelated individuals, as related research reported.

Sequencing was carried out using thymocytes. The V call is TRBV27, the J call TRBJ2-1; weak D call: TRBD2 (5 bases). The receptor was isolated from a girl under two years old with a congenital heart defect. This chain's CDR3 is CASSFVHAVGGFNEQFF. In nucleotides, the CDR3 is TGTGCCAGCAGTTTTGTTCATGCAGTCGGAGGTTTCAATGAGCAGTTCTTC.